Given below is one T cell receptor (beta chain) in context. The CDR3 is 14 residues long. Per germline, CDR1 SGHVS and CDR2 FNYEAQ. The V segment lost 6 bases and the J segment 3 bases; nucleotides outside the gene matches: 7. This specimen belongs to a study of PD-L1 blockade in urothelial cancer. At the level of the study: Patients previously received 0 to 3 chemotherapy regimens.

Profiling relied on immunoSEQ multiplex PCR, and the TCRdb table lists in-frame clones only, not all of them. This sample carries tens of thousands of clones, approximately 84% of them seen once, and the ten largest clones take about 6%. The V call is TRBV7-6, the J call TRBJ2-5, with TRBD1 identical over 7 bases. Sequencing used PBMCs, obtained around atezolizumab (anti-PD-L1) treatment. The receptor was derived from a man between 35 and 55 years old with urothelial cancer. CDR3 amino acids: CASSHDRVEETQYF. CDR3 coding DNA: TGTGCCAGCAGTCACGACAGGGTCGAAGAGACCCAGTACTTC.